These 13 T cell receptor beta chains originate from one sample sequenced in a study of T cells in Graves' hyperthyroidism and ophthalmopathy. Template material for amplifying TCR beta CDR3 regions consisted of RNA transcripts. First-round RT-PCR of the TCR CDR3 relied on the HTBI primer set. TCRdb re-called the multiplex PCR reads through MiXCR, storing one row per CDR3 protein. The sample has roughly 500,000 distinct CDR3 sequences; around 50% are singletons. The sequenced sample was peripheral blood or thyroid tissue (not recorded which). These receptor sequences come from an adult woman with Graves' disease, either hyperthyroidism or ophthalmopathy (not recorded which).

This clonotype was counted only a few times. The chain recombines TRBV6-5 with TRBJ2-7; no definite D call. The V gene's germline CDR1 is MNHEY and CDR2 SVGAGI. The V end was cut by 4 bases, the J end by 1 base, with 11 bases between. The CDR3 is 14 amino acids. CDR3 amino acids: CASSLGRMSYEQYF. The CDR3 DNA sequence: TGTGCCAGCAGTTTAGGGCGGATGTCCTACGAGCAGTACTTC.

The chain has TRBV6-1 and TRBJ1-6; 8 positions match TRBD1. CDR3 length: 15 residues. Germline V lookup: CDR1 MNHNS, CDR2 SASEGT. After removal of 6 bases from V and 8 bases from J, the junction contained 9 bases not matched to a gene. Here the CDR3 reads CASSQRTGTYSPLHF. CDR3 bases: TGTGCCAGCAGCCAAAGGACAGGGACCTATTCACCCCTCCACTTT.

This clonotype showed up many times. The chain links TRBV20-1 to TRBJ1-5; 7 bases align to TRBD1. The CDR3 is made up of 14 amino acids. CDR1 DFQATT and CDR2 SNEGSKA come from the germline V gene (reference sequence). V lost 3 bases to trimming and J lost 1 base; unmatched junction nucleotides: 3. CDR3: CSASLGQSNQPQHF. CDR3 nucleotide sequence: TGCAGTGCTAGCCTGGGACAGAGCAATCAGCCCCAGCATTTT.

There are many counts of this clonotype. The V gene is TRBV5-5, the J gene TRBJ1-2; D is perhaps TRBD1 (6 bases). In germline, CDR1 is SGHKS, CDR2 YYEKEE (reference sequence). Trimming shortened V by 0 bases and J by 5 bases, and 11 bases separated the two germline ends. The CDR3 is 14 amino acids. The CDR3 is CASSLVNQGYGYTF. The CDR3 DNA follows: TGTGCCAGCAGCTTGGTGAACCAGGGGTATGGCTACACCTTC.

V and J are TRBV20-1 and TRBJ1-4, with D maybe TRBD1 (6 bases). The CDR3 contains 15 residues. From germline, CDR1 is DFQATT and CDR2 SNEGSKA (reference sequence). V dropped 3 bases and J dropped 5 bases, with 16 bases sitting between them. The CDR3 DNA sequence: TGCAGTGCTAGGAGGTCGGGGGGGCGCAATGAAAAACTGTTTTTT. Translating it yields CSARRSGGRNEKLFF.

As to this clonotype: A much larger clonotype is one base distant, so this may be a read error. CDR3 region: CASSLDRRSGNTIYF. The CDR3, as DNA: TGTGCCAGCAGCCTGGACAGGCGCTCTGGAAACACCATATATTTT. The chain couples TRBV7-9 to TRBJ1-3; 7 bases map to TRBD1. The CDR3 totals 15 residues. The germline V gene has CDR1 SEHNR and CDR2 FQNEAQ (reference sequence). V was clipped by 5 bases and J by 0 bases; unmatched bases: 4.

CDR3 in amino acids: CASSQTPGQGASEAFF. The CDR3 DNA reads as TGCGCCAGCAGCCAAACGCCGGGACAGGGGGCATCCGAAGCTTTCTTT. The chain recombines TRBV4-3 with TRBJ1-1; 12 positions agree with TRBD1. The CDR3 is 16 residues long. CDR1 LGHNA and CDR2 YSLEER come from the germline V gene. The junction had 9 bases not matched to a gene; V was cut back by 2 bases and J by 8 bases.

The rearrangement uses TRBV19 and TRBJ1-2; D gene unclear. The V end was cut by 10 bases, the J end by 8 bases, with 20 bases between. The CDR3 consists of 13 residues. Germline values: CDR1 LNHDA, CDR2 SQIVND (reference sequence). This CDR3 is CATSVTDILGYTF. Here the CDR3 DNA reads TGTGCCACTTCCGTGACCGACATTCTGGGCTACACCTTC.

The chain combines TRBV20-1 with TRBJ1-4; 11 bases align to TRBD1. V dropped 1 base and J dropped 8; count of bases not matched to a gene: 6. Looked up from germline, CDR1 is DFQATT and CDR2 is SNEGSKA (reference sequence). The CDR3 has 15 residues. The CDR3 DNA is TGCAGTGCTAGAGCCCTCGGGACAGGGGGAGAAAAACTGTTTTTT. Translation gives CSARALGTGGEKLFF.

This chain uses TRBV29-1 with TRBJ2-7; D unresolved. This CDR3 has 14 amino acids. V was cut by 3 bases and J by 2 bases, with 14 bases left in between. Looked up from germline, CDR1 is SQVTM and CDR2 is ANQGSEA. The chain's CDR3 is CSVESTEGAYEQYF. DNA for the CDR3: TGCAGCGTTGAGTCTACAGAAGGAGCCTACGAGCAGTACTTC.

The count of this clonotype is one. At one of its ends the junction is not consistent with the germline gene, which may arise from a read error. This chain uses TRBV29-1 with TRBJ2-7, with D possibly matching TRBD1 (5 bases). Germline CDR1 is SQVTM and CDR2 is ANQGSEA. This CDR3 is 12 amino acids long. In DNA form, the CDR3 reads TGCGGCGTATCGACAGACGACCACGAGCAGTACTTC. Protein product: CGVSTDDHEQYF.

The chain couples TRBV7-6 to TRBJ1-4; TRBD1 might be the D (5 bases). CDR1 and CDR2 (germline): SGHVS, FNYEAQ. Between the trimmed V and J ends, which lost 5 bases and 7 bases, there was a span of 14 bases. There are 14 residues in the CDR3. CDR3 sequence reads: CASSPKVGGEKLFF. CDR3 nucleotide sequence: TGTGCCAGCAGCCCAAAGGTGGGGGGTGAAAAACTGTTTTTT.

The rearrangement links TRBV7-2 to TRBJ2-3, with 8 nucleotides matching TRBD2. CDR3 length equals 13 residues. J lost 5 bases, V lost 5 bases, and 3 bases had no gene match. CDR1 is SGHTA, CDR2 FQGNSA, per germline. The CDR3 here is CASSPGLGDTQYF. Written as DNA, the CDR3 is TGTGCCAGCAGCCCGGGACTAGGAGATACGCAGTATTTT.